Following are 26 T cell receptor beta chains from one sample sequenced in a study of cytomegalovirus exposure and HLA in healthy donors (dated by TCRdb to the late 2010s). The library was generated by the immunoSEQ multiplex PCR assay. For the multiplex PCR, a mixture combining 60 forward primers for TCR Vbeta segments and 13 reverse primers for TCR Jbeta segments was used. Here the immuneACCESS table is served through TCRdb, limited to in-frame sequences with V and J called. Missing clones are a known gap in these copies; in checked studies unresolved V genes cover under half, and the rest lacks a known reason. Per the sample table, the count is around 71,000 clones. Less than 2% of the sample rests with the top ten. The sample taken for sequencing was PBMCs. These receptors were taken from a young woman in good health and CMV-seronegative.

Of note for this clone: An end of the junction differs from the germline gene, which may be a read error. The chain is built from TRBV9 and TRBJ2-1; D unresolved. The CDR3 is made up of 16 amino acids. Germline CDR1 reads SGDLS; CDR2 reads YYNGEE. The chain's CDR3 is CASSVDPQSSDNEQFF. DNA for the CDR3: TGTGCCAGCAGCGTAGATCCACAGAGCTCCGACAATGAGCAGTTCTTC.

The genes are TRBV7-2 and TRBJ2-7; maybe TRBD2 (5 bases). CDR1 is SGHTA, CDR2 FQGNSA, per germline. Trimming left V 1 base short and J 6 bases short, with 13 bases between. This CDR3 has 14 residues. The CDR3, as DNA: TGTGCCAGCAGCTTAGTGGGCTGGCGGGTCGAGCAGTACTTC. It translates to CASSLVGWRVEQYF.

The gene calls are TRBV9 and TRBJ1-1; no clear D gene. Germline V gene lookup returns CDR1 SGDLS and CDR2 YYNGEE. CDR3 length: 13 amino acids. Trimming removed 3 bases from V and 2 bases from J, with 8 bases in between. CDR3 sequence: CASSATLNTEAFF. DNA for the CDR3: TGTGCCAGCAGCGCTACACTAAACACTGAAGCTTTCTTT.

The chain carries TRBV7-8 and TRBJ2-5, with TRBD2 matching over 7 bases. The DNA end favors TRBJ2-7, so the J call may be wrong. Germline V gene data show CDR1 as SGHVS and CDR2 as FQNEAQ. The CDR3 is 13 amino acids. Written as DNA, the CDR3 is TGTGCCAGCAGCTTAGCGGGAGGGTACGAGCAGTACTTC. Its translation: CASSLAGGYEQYF.

On this clone itself: Germline and junction disagree at one end, which may indicate a read error. V gene TRBV7-7 combines with J gene TRBJ2-7; 8 nucleotides match TRBD1. In germline, CDR1 is SSHAT, CDR2 FNYEAQ (reference sequence). The CDR3 has 13 amino acids. CDR3 sequence: CASSISDRGEQYF. CDR3 coding DNA: TGTGCTAGCAGCATCAGCGACAGGGGCGAGCAGTACTTC.

This chain connects TRBV2 to TRBJ2-2, with D perhaps TRBD2 (6 bases). The CDR3 length is 14 residues. The ends were cut back, 7 bases at V and 7 bases at J, with 16 bases in the middle. Germline V gene sequence: CDR1 SNHLY, CDR2 FYNNEI. The CDR3 loop is CASNPSVLGGELFF. CDR3 DNA: TGTGCCAGCAATCCTAGCGTACTGGGCGGGGAGCTGTTTTTT.

This CDR3 reads CAISGGTWELFF. In nucleotides, the CDR3 is TGTGCCATCAGTGGGGGGACTTGGGAGCTGTTTTTT. The chain uses TRBV10-3 and TRBJ2-2; a weak D match, TRBD2 (6 bases). V was cut by 4 bases and J by 9 bases, with 9 bases left in between. The CDR3 covers 12 residues. Germline CDR1 reads ENHRY; CDR2 reads SYGVKD.

This chain uses TRBV4-1 with TRBJ2-7, with 8 nucleotides matching TRBD2. The J segment lost 3 bases and the V segment lost 0 bases, leaving 4 bases of the junction unmatched. Germline CDR1 and CDR2: MGHRA and YSYEKL. CDR3 length: 15 residues. CDR3 amino acids: CASSQEELADYEQYF. The CDR3 DNA is TGCGCCAGCAGCCAAGAAGAACTAGCGGACTACGAGCAGTACTTC.

This chain joins TRBV29-1 and TRBJ2-4, with 10 bases lining up with TRBD1. V gave up 3 bases and J gave up 3 bases; unmatched junction bases: 14. Germline values: CDR1 SQVTM, CDR2 ANQGSEA. The CDR3 spans 18 residues. CDR3 in DNA: TGCAGCGTTGAGGTGTCACTAACCGGGACAGGGGTCAAAAACATTCAGTACTTC. Its protein product is CSVEVSLTGTGVKNIQYF.

The rearrangement joins TRBV19 to TRBJ1-4; TRBD1 aligns across 9 bases. Per germline, CDR1 LNHDA and CDR2 SQIVND (reference sequence). The ends lost 2 bases at V and 6 bases at J; junction bases unmatched: 1. The CDR3 totals 14 residues. The CDR3 nucleotides read TGTGCCAGTAGTATATGGACAGGGGATGAAAAACTGTTTTTT. Translation: CASSIWTGDEKLFF.

The chain links TRBV23-1 to TRBJ2-7; 7 bases line up with TRBD1. TRBV23-1 is placed among ORFs of uncertain function. Unmatched junction bases numbered 12, after V lost 4 bases and J lost 3 bases. This CDR3 spans 16 amino acids. The CDR3 DNA sequence: TGCGCCAGCAGTCGCCGTCCGGGACAGATAGACTACGAGCAGTACTTC. The encoded protein is CASSRRPGQIDYEQYF.

The chain has TRBV7-9 and TRBJ1-2; weak D call: TRBD1 (5 bases). The length of the CDR3 is 15 residues. Trimming stripped 2 bases from V and 2 bases from J, with 12 bases between. Germline-derived CDR1 and CDR2 are SEHNR and FQNEAQ (reference sequence). This CDR3 is CASSLPVDSNYGYTF. The CDR3 region has the DNA TGTGCCAGCAGCTTACCGGTCGACAGCAACTATGGCTACACCTTC.

The V and J genes are TRBV6-5 and TRBJ1-2, with 7 bases lining up with TRBD1. The CDR3 is 15 residues long. The V segment lost 5 bases and the J segment 5 bases; nucleotides outside the gene matches: 11. Germline V gene data show CDR1 as MNHEY and CDR2 as SVGAGI. CDR3 sequence: CASSPYRGPFYGYTF. In DNA, the CDR3 is TGTGCCAGCAGTCCTTACAGGGGACCCTTTTATGGCTACACCTTC.

The V call is TRBV4-2, the J call TRBJ2-5, with 7 bases that match TRBD2. Trimming at V came to 0 bases and at J to 4 bases, leaving 14 bases not matched to a gene. The CDR3 contains 18 residues. From germline, CDR1 is LGHNA and CDR2 YNFKEQ. The CDR3 is CASSQDFSSGGPLETQYF. The CDR3, as DNA: TGTGCCAGCAGCCAAGATTTTTCTAGCGGCGGCCCTTTAGAGACCCAGTACTTC.

The J gene is TRBJ1-2, the V gene TRBV28; 9 positions match TRBD1. CDR1 MDHEN and CDR2 SYDVKM come from the germline V gene. The CDR3 spans 14 residues. Losses at the gene ends were 6 bases for V and 3 bases for J; bases not matched to a gene: 5. The CDR3 DNA follows: TGTGCCAGCAGCTTCCGGGACAGGGACTATGGCTACACCTTC. Protein product: CASSFRDRDYGYTF.

The chain uses TRBV18 and TRBJ2-2; the D is unclear. Germline V lookup: CDR1 KGHSH, CDR2 LQKENI. V was clipped by 3 bases and J by 5 bases, with 7 bases between them. The CDR3 runs to 13 residues. The CDR3 nucleotides are TGTGCCAGCTCACCGGAGTCGACCGGGGAGCTGTTTTTT. Residues: CASSPESTGELFF.

The V gene is TRBV5-1, the J gene TRBJ2-5; D perhaps matches TRBD1 (6 bases). The tail of the sequence fits TRBJ2-7 better, so the J call may be wrong. Germline V CDR1 and CDR2: SGHRS, YFSETQ. This CDR3 has 14 amino acids. The CDR3 DNA sequence: TGCGCCAGCAGCCCACTGGACAGATCCTACGAGCAGTACTTC. Amino acid sequence: CASSPLDRSYEQYF.

The chain employs TRBV27 and TRBJ1-5, with D possibly matching TRBD1 (5 bases). The germline CDR1 and CDR2 sequences are MNHEY and SMNVEV (reference sequence). The germline V and J ends were trimmed by 6 bases and 5 bases, with 17 bases remaining between them. CDR3 length: 15 residues. The CDR3 region is CASRNGGGGDQPQHF. CDR3 DNA: TGTGCCAGCAGAAACGGTGGGGGAGGGGATCAGCCCCAGCATTTT.

CDR3 sequence reads: CASSAYADYEQYF. The DNA of the CDR3 is TGTGCCAGCAGTGCCTATGCTGACTACGAGCAGTACTTC. This chain joins TRBV6-5 and TRBJ2-7; D remains ambiguous. Germline CDR1 reads MNHEY; CDR2 reads SVGAGI. The CDR3 contains 13 residues. V was pared by 5 bases and J by 3 bases, with 11 bases between.

The chain combines TRBV5-4 with TRBJ2-5; D may be TRBD1 (6 bases). V gave up 2 bases and J gave up 1 base, with 9 bases separating them. Germline CDR1 and CDR2: SGHNT and YYREEE (reference sequence). This CDR3 has 14 amino acids. This CDR3 is CASSFPDSQETQYF. Written as DNA, the CDR3 is TGTGCCAGCAGCTTCCCGGACAGCCAAGAGACCCAGTACTTC.

The chain carries TRBV4-2 and TRBJ1-3, with 7 bases lining up with TRBD1. This CDR3 is built from 14 residues. CDR1 LGHNA and CDR2 YNFKEQ come from the germline V gene. The V segment lost 1 base and the J segment 8 bases; nucleotides outside the gene matches: 5. This chain's CDR3 is CASSQGTGADTIYF. CDR3 nucleotides: TGTGCCAGCAGCCAAGGAACAGGGGCAGACACCATATATTTT.

This chain's CDR3 is CAISEPPGQGINGYTF. The CDR3 bases are TGTGCCATCAGTGAGCCACCTGGACAGGGTATTAATGGCTACACCTTC. The chain employs TRBV10-3 and TRBJ1-2; 8 nucleotides match TRBD1. Germline V gene lookup returns CDR1 ENHRY and CDR2 SYGVKD. The trim removed 2 bases at V and 6 bases at J, leaving 11 bases unmatched. The CDR3 spans 16 residues.

The CDR3 DNA is TGTGCCTGGGGCCCCCAGGGAAGTAGAGAGACCCAGTACTTC. This codes for CAWGPQGSRETQYF. The chain links TRBV30 to TRBJ2-5; D might be TRBD1 (5 bases). Germline V lookup: CDR1 GTSNPN, CDR2 SVGIG (reference sequence). V lost 5 bases, J lost 4 bases, and 17 bases lay in between. The CDR3 contains 14 residues.

The V and J genes are TRBV27 and TRBJ2-3; unclear D gene. Germline CDR1 MNHEY, CDR2 SMNVEV (reference sequence). CDR3 length: 13 residues. V was pared by 4 bases and J by 10 bases, with 15 bases between. CDR3 sequence: CASSSPTLTPQYF. The CDR3 DNA reads TGTGCCAGCAGTTCCCCCACACTAACCCCGCAGTATTTT.

This rearrangement joins TRBV28 to TRBJ2-7, with TRBD1 as a possible D gene (7 bases). CDR1 is MDHEN, CDR2 SYDVKM, per germline. V was pared by 5 bases and J by 0 bases, with 11 bases between. The CDR3 length is 14 residues. The CDR3 sequence is CASSQGGTSYEQYF. The CDR3 DNA is TGTGCCAGCAGTCAGGGGGGTACCTCCTACGAGCAGTACTTC.

V is TRBV5-1 and J is TRBJ2-7; D not certain. There are 13 residues in the CDR3. CDR1 is SGHRS and CDR2 is YFSETQ in the germline V gene. Trimming removed 0 bases at V and 6 bases at J, with 10 bases between. This CDR3 reads CASSLGFSGEQYF. CDR3 in DNA: TGCGCCAGCAGCTTGGGATTTTCGGGCGAGCAGTACTTC.